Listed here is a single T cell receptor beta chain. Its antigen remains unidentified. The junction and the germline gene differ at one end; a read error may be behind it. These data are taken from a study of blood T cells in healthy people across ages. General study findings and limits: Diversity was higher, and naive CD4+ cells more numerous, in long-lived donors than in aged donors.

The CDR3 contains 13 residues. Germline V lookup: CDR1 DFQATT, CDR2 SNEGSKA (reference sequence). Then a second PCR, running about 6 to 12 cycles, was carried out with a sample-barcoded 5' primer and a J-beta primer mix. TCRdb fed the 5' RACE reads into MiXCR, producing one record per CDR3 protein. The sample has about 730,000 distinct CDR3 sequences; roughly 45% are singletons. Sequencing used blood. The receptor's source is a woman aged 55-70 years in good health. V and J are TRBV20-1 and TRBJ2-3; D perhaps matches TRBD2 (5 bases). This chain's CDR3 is CSTRHRVGDTQYF. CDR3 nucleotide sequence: TGCAGTACTAGACATCGGGTAGGAGATACGCAGTATTTT.